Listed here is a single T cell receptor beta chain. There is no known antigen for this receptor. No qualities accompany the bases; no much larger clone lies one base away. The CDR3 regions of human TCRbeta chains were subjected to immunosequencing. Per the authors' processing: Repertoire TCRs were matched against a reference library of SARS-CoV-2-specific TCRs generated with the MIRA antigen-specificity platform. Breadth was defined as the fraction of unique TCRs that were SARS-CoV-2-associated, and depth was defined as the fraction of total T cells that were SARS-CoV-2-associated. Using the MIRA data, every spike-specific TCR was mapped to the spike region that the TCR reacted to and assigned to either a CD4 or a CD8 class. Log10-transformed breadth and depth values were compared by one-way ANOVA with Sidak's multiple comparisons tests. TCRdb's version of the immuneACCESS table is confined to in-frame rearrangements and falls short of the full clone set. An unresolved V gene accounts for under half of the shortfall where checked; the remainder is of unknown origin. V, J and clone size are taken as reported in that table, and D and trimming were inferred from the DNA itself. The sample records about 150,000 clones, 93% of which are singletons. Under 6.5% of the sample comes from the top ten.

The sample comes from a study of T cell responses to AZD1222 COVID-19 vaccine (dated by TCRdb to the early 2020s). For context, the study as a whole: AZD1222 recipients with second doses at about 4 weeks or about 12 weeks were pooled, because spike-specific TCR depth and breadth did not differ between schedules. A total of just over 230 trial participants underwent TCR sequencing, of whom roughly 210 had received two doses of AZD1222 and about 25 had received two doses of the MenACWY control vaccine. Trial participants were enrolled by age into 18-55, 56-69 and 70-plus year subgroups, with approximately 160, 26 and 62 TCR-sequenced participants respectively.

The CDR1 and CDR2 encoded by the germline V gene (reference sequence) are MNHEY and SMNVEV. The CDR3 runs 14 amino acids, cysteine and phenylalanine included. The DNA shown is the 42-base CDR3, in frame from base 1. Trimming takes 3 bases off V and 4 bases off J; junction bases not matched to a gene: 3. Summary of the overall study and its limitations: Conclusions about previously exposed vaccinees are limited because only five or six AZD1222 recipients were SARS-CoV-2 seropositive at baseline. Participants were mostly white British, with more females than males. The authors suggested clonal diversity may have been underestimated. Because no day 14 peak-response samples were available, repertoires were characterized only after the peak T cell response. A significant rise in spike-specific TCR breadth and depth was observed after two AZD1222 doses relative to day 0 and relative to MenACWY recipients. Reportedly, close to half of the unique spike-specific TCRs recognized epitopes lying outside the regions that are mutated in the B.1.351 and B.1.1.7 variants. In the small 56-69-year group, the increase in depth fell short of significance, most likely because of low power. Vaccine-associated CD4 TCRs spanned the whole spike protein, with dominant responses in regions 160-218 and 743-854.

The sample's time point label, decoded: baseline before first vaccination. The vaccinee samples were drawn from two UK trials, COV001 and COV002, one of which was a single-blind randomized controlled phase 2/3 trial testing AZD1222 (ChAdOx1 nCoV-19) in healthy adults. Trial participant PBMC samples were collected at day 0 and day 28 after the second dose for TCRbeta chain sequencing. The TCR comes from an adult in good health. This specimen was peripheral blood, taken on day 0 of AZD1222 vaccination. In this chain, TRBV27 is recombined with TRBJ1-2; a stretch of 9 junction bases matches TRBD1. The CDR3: CASSFSGQGYGYTF. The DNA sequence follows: TGTGCCAGCAGTTTTTCGGGACAGGGCTATGGCTACACCTTC.